A selection of T cell receptor beta chains follows, all from one sample in a study of blood T cell repertoires in COVID-19. Measured with immunoSEQ multiplex PCR; TCRdb has only the in-frame clones, and not every one. The table lists 150,000 to 190,000 clones, roughly 72% of them singletons, with roughly 3.6% in the top ten. The sample comprised peripheral blood. These receptors all come from a woman older than 75 with acute or convalescent COVID-19. Each CDR3 is given with its conserved first and last residue. A D gene is named only where the DNA matches it firmly. Only some rows state a clone size, as once, few, many or a class for expanded clones.

j_gene | v_gene | abundance | d_gene | CDR3nt | CDR3aa
TRBJ2-1 | TRBV24-1 | . | . | TGTGCCACCAGTGATCCACGTTCCGGGAGATACAATGAGCAGTTCTTC | CATSDPRSGRYNEQFF
TRBJ2-3 | TRBV29-1 | . | TRBD1 | TGCAGCGTTGGCGGGACAGGCTCTACAGATACGCAGTATTTT | CSVGGTGSTDTQYF
TRBJ2-5 | TRBV12-5 | . | . | TGTGCTAGTGGTTTGAGGGCAGGGGATCAAGAGACCCAGTACTTC | CASGLRAGDQETQYF
TRBJ1-1 | TRBV7-2 | . | . | TGTGCCAGTTTCCCAGGGCCTAACACTGAAGCTTTCTTT | CASFPGPNTEAFF
TRBJ1-2 | TRBV14 | . | TRBD1 | TGTGCCAGCAGCCAAGGGACCGGGACAGGGGTCTCTGGCTACACCTTC | CASSQGTGTGVSGYTF
TRBJ1-2 | TRBV5-1 | once | TRBD1 | TGCGCCAGCAGCTTGGGGACAGGGGGCGCAGGGGGCTACACCTTC | CASSLGTGGAGGYTF
TRBJ2-5 | TRBV5-1 | once | . | TGCGCCAGCAGCTTGGTACTGGGGACTCTAGAGACCCAGTACTTC | CASSLVLGTLETQYF
TRBJ2-1 | TRBV9 | . | . | TGTGCCAGCAGCTACTCGATTGGCGTGGGGCATGTCAATGAGCAGTTCTTC | CASSYSIGVGHVNEQFF
TRBJ2-5 | TRBV9 | few | . | TGTGCCAGCAGCGTAACTCCTAGTGAGACCCAGTACTTC | CASSVTPSETQYF
TRBJ1-6 | TRBV9 | . | TRBD1 | TGTGCCAGCAGCCCGGGACAGGGCTCTTGGTCACCCCTCCACTTT | CASSPGQGSWSPLHF
TRBJ2-7 | TRBV4-2 | once | TRBD2 | TGTGCCAGCAGCTCCGATTGGAGAAGCGGCGGGGGGGCGTACGAGCAGTACTTC | CASSSDWRSGGGAYEQYF
TRBJ2-1 | TRBV6-6 | . | TRBD2 | TGTGCCAGCAGTTGGCGGGGGGAGTCGCAGTTCTTC | CASSWRGESQFF
TRBJ1-2 | TRBV12-3/TRBV12-4 | . | TRBD1 | TGTGCCAGCACCCCGGACAGGGCTGGGGGCTACACCTTC | CASTPDRAGGYTF
TRBJ1-2 | TRBV11-2 | . | TRBD1 | TGTGCCAGCAGCGCGACAGGGTCTGGCTACACCTTC | CASSATGSGYTF
TRBJ1-5 | TRBV3-1/TRBV3-2 | . | . | TGTGCCAGCAGCCCTCGGACAGTAAGTCAGCCCCAGCATTTT | CASSPRTVSQPQHF
TRBJ2-1 | TRBV2 | few | TRBD2 | TGTGCCAGCAGGGATCCGGGACTAGCGGGAGGATCCCCCTGGTCCTACAATGAGCAGTTCTTC | CASRDPGLAGGSPWSYNEQFF
TRBJ1-5 | TRBV19 | . | TRBD1 | TGTGCCAGTAGCCCGGGGGGGACAGACGCGTATAGCAATCAGCCCCAGCATTTT | CASSPGGTDAYSNQPQHF
TRBJ2-1 | TRBV3-1/TRBV3-2 | . | . | TGTGCCAGCAGCCAAGATCACCGGCTAGCGAACAATGAGCAGTTCTTC | CASSQDHRLANNEQFF
TRBJ2-7 | TRBV5-1 | . | TRBD1 | TGCGCCTCCACGGGACAGGGGAGTTTCGGAGAGCAGTACTTC | CASTGQGSFGEQYF
TRBJ1-1 | TRBV7-2 | few | . | TGTGCCAGCAGCTGGGGAGCCAAGGGGAGGGACACTGAAGCTTTCTTT | CASSWGAKGRDTEAFF
TRBJ1-5 | TRBV10-3 | . | . | TGTGCCATCAGTGGGGGGGGCGATCAGCCCCAGCATTTT | CAISGGGDQPQHF
TRBJ1-4 | TRBV28 | few | TRBD1 | TGTGCCAGCAGTTCCTCGGGACAGCGGGGGGAAAAACTGTTTTTT | CASSSSGQRGEKLFF
TRBJ1-2 | TRBV30 | many | . | TGTGCCTGGAGTGTAGCCAGGAACTATGGCTACACCTTC | CAWSVARNYGYTF
TRBJ2-5 | TRBV30 | . | . | TGTGCCTGGAGTGGCCTAGTCGGGGAGACCCAGTACTTC | CAWSGLVGETQYF
TRBJ2-1 | TRBV19 | . | TRBD2 | TGTGCCAGTAGTTACGGGACTAGCGGGACTACTGAGCAGTTCTTC | CASSYGTSGTTEQFF
TRBJ2-7 | TRBV6-1 | . | . | TGTGCCAGCAGTGAAGCTTTAAGGGGCGAGCAGTACTTC | CASSEALRGEQYF
TRBJ2-7 | TRBV18 | . | . | TGTGCCAGCTCCCCCACCAGTCTCCGACTAGGTGGTGAGCAGTACTTC | CASSPTSLRLGGEQYF
TRBJ1-1 | TRBV12-3/TRBV12-4 | . | TRBD1 | TGTGCCAGCAGTTTGACAGGGGACACTGAAGCTTTCTTT | CASSLTGDTEAFF
TRBJ2-1 | TRBV10-1 | . | . | TGCGCCAGCAGTTACGAGCGGGTAGGCTCCTACAATGAGCAGTTCTTC | CASSYERVGSYNEQFF
TRBJ2-3 | TRBV27 | once | TRBD2 | TGTGCCAGCAGTTGGGAGCGGGGGGTTCTTAGCACAGATACGCAGTATTTT | CASSWERGVLSTDTQYF
TRBJ2-6 | TRBV19 | . | . | TGTGCCAGTAGTATAGTATCGTCAAGTCCCGGGCTGACTTTC | CASSIVSSSPGLTF
TRBJ2-3 | TRBV19 | . | TRBD2 | TGTGCCAGTAGTCCCCGGGGGGGCGTGGGGGCCCGAGATACGCAGTATTTT | CASSPRGGVGARDTQYF
TRBJ2-5 | TRBV19 | . | . | TGTGCCAGTAGTATAAAGAGGGCCGGTGAGACCCAGTACTTC | CASSIKRAGETQYF
TRBJ1-4 | TRBV30 | few | . | TGTGCCGGTGCAGGTGGGCACGGTGAAAAACTGTTTTTT | CAGAGGHGEKLFF
TRBJ1-1 | TRBV3-1/TRBV3-2 | . | TRBD1 | TGTGCCAGCAGCAACTTAGACAGGGTGAGTGAAGCTTTCTTT | CASSNLDRVSEAFF
TRBJ2-7 | TRBV4-2 | few | . | TGTGCCAGCAGCCAAGATTCGGGGGCGGGAGAAGATAAGCAGTACTTC | CASSQDSGAGEDKQYF
TRBJ2-1 | TRBV6-4 | many | TRBD1 | TGTGCCAGCAGTGTGACAGGGAACAATGAGCAGTTCTTC | CASSVTGNNEQFF
TRBJ2-7 | TRBV6-2/TRBV6-3 | . | . | TGTGCCAGCAGCCAGGGAAACGGGGCCTACGAGCAGTACTTC | CASSQGNGAYEQYF
TRBJ1-6 | TRBV27 | . | TRBD1 | TGTGCCAGCAGCCGACAGGGGGGAAATAATTCACCCCTCCACTTT | CASSRQGGNNSPLHF
TRBJ2-3 | TRBV28 | . | . | TGTGCCAGCGGAGGGGGCGTAGGGGACAGTTATAGAGATACGCAGTATTTT | CASGGGVGDSYRDTQYF
TRBJ1-5 | TRBV7-2 | . | . | TGTGCCAGCAGCTATGAACAGAATCAGCCCCAGCATTTT | CASSYEQNQPQHF
TRBJ2-1 | TRBV4-2 | . | TRBD1 | TGTGCCAGCAGCCAAGTGCCGGGACAGGGGCTATACAATGAGCAGTTCTTC | CASSQVPGQGLYNEQFF
TRBJ1-5 | TRBV2 | . | TRBD1 | TGTGCCAGCAGCGGACAGGCATATAGCAATCAGCCCCAGCATTTT | CASSGQAYSNQPQHF
TRBJ2-3 | TRBV18 | . | TRBD1 | TGTGCCAGCTCACCTAACCCAGGGGGTGGCACAGATACGCAGTATTTT | CASSPNPGGGTDTQYF
TRBJ2-2 | TRBV19 | . | . | TGTGCCAGTAGTATAAGAGCGAACACCGGGGAGCTGTTTTTT | CASSIRANTGELFF
TRBJ1-5 | TRBV19 | . | . | TGTGCCAGTAGTATAGATCCAGGGTTTCAGCCCCAGCATTTT | CASSIDPGFQPQHF
TRBJ1-1 | TRBV28 | . | . | TGTGCCAGCAGTTTTGGACAGCCCCGGACCACTGAAGCTTTCTTT | CASSFGQPRTTEAFF
TRBJ2-1 | TRBV24-1 | once | TRBD1 | TGTGCCACCAGTCCCTCGGGACAGGGGAACAATGAGCAGTTCTTC | CATSPSGQGNNEQFF
TRBJ2-5 | TRBV7-7 | . | TRBD2 | TGTGCTAGCAGCTCGGCGCGGGGGGCGTATGTGACCCAGTACTTC | CASSSARGAYVTQYF
TRBJ2-2 | TRBV7-2 | . | TRBD1 | TGTGCCAGCAGCTACCTGACAGGGCCCACCGGGGAGCTGTTTTTT | CASSYLTGPTGELFF
TRBJ2-7 | TRBV27 | . | TRBD2 | TGTGCCAGCAGTCTGACTAGCGGGGGCTACGAGCAGTACTTC | CASSLTSGGYEQYF
TRBJ2-1 | TRBV7-2 | . | TRBD1 | TGTGCCAGCAGCTCGGGACAGGGGACTGAGCAGTTCTTC | CASSSGQGTEQFF
TRBJ1-2 | TRBV4-3 | . | . | TGCGCCAGCAGCCAAGTGCAGGGGCGCCAAGATAACTATGGCTACACCTTC | CASSQVQGRQDNYGYTF
TRBJ2-3 | TRBV7-9 | . | . | TGTGCCAGCAGTTTCGATAGCACCACAGATACGCAGTATTTT | CASSFDSTTDTQYF
TRBJ1-1 | TRBV6-2/TRBV6-3 | . | . | TGTGCCAGCAGTTCCTGGGTCAGGCCTGAAGCTTTCTTT | CASSSWVRPEAFF